Below are 5 T cell receptor beta chains sequenced from a single sample in a study of cytomegalovirus exposure and HLA in healthy donors. Here immunoSEQ multiplex PCR was the method, and the copy in TCRdb shows in-frame clones only, minus some. The sample has 150,000 to 200,000 clones, more than 70% seen once. The sample was PBMCs. The receptor set was obtained from a man aged 30-40 years in good health and CMV-seropositive.

The chain links TRBV5-4 to TRBJ1-4; 8 nucleotides align to TRBD1. V shed 0 bases, J shed 12 bases, and the junction held 4 bases outside the gene matches. The CDR3 sequence is 13 residues long. The germline CDR1 and CDR2 sequences are SGHNT and YYREEE (reference sequence). The CDR3: CASSLAATGELFF. For the CDR3, the DNA is TGTGCCAGCAGCTTGGCCGCGACAGGGGAACTGTTTTTT.

The chain carries TRBV30 and TRBJ2-2; TRBD1 aligns across 9 bases. With V trimmed by 5 bases and J by 1 base, 2 bases remained unmatched. CDR3 length: 14 amino acids. The germline gives CDR1 GTSNPN, CDR2 SVGIG (reference sequence). This chain's CDR3 is CAWGGQGNTGELFF. In DNA form, the CDR3 reads TGTGCCTGGGGGGGACAGGGGAACACCGGGGAGCTGTTTTTT.

This clone was observed a single time. This rearrangement joins TRBV5-1 to TRBJ2-7, with 8 bases fitting TRBD1. The CDR3 is 14 residues long. The V gene end was trimmed by 5 bases and the J gene end by 1 base; junction bases not matched to a gene: 5. CDR1 and CDR2 from the germline V gene are SGHRS and YFSETQ. CDR3 coding DNA: TGCGCCAGCAGATGGGACAGGCGATCCTACGAGCAGTACTTC. This encodes CASRWDRRSYEQYF.

In the case of this clone: One end of the junction fails to match germline, which may point to a read error. The chain joins TRBV2 to TRBJ2-3; TRBD1 agrees at 10 bases. CDR3 length equals 15 residues. In germline, CDR1 is SNHLY, CDR2 FYNNEI. CDR3 coding DNA: TGTGCCAGCAGTGATCGGGACAGGGGCACGGATACGCAGTATTTT. Residues: CASSDRDRGTDTQYF.

This rearrangement joins TRBV5-4 to TRBJ2-5; weak D call: TRBD1 (5 bases). Germline V gene lookup returns CDR1 SGHNT and CDR2 YYREEE (reference sequence). This CDR3 comprises 14 residues. Trimming stripped 4 bases from V and 2 bases from J, with 12 bases between. CDR3 protein: CASSPLGVQETQYF. The DNA of the CDR3 is TGTGCCAGCAGCCCGTTAGGGGTTCAAGAGACCCAGTACTTC.